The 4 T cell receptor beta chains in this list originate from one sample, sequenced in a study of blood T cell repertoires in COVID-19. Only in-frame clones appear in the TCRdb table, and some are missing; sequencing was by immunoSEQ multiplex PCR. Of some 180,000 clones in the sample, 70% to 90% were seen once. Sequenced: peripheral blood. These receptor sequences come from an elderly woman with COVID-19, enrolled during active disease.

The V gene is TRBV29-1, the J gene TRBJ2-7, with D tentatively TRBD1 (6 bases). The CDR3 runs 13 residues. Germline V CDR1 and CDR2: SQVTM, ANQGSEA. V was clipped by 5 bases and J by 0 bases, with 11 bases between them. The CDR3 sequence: CSVRQGSSYEQYF. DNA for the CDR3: TGCAGCGTTCGGCAGGGGAGCTCCTACGAGCAGTACTTC.

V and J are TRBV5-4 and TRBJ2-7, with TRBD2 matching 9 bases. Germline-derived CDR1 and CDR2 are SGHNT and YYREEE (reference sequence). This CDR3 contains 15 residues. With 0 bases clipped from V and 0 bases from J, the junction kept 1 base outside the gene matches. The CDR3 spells CASSLELAGSYEQYF. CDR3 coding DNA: TGTGCCAGCAGCTTGGAACTAGCGGGCTCCTACGAGCAGTACTTC.

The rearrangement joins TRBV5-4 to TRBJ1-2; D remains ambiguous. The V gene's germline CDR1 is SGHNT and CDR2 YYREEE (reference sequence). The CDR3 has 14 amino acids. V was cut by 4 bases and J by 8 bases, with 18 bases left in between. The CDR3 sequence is CASSGGKRAEGYTF. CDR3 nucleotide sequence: TGTGCCAGCAGCGGAGGTAAAAGGGCGGAGGGCTACACCTTC.

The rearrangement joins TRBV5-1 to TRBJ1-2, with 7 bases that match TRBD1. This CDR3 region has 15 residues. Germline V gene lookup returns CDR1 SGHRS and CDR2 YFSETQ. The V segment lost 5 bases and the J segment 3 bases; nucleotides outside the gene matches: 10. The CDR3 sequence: CASSYTGTEDYGYTF. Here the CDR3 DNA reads TGCGCCAGCAGTTACACCGGGACAGAGGACTATGGCTACACCTTC.